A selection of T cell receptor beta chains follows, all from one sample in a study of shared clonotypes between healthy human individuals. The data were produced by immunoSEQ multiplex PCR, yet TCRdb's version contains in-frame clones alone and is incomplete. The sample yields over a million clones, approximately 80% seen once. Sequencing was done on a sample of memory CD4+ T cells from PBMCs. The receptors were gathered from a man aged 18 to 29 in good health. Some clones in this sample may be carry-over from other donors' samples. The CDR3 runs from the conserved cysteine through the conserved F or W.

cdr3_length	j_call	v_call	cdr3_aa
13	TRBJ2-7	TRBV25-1	CASSELETYEQYF
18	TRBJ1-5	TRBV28	CASSLGHRLGYSNQPQHF
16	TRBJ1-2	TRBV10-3	CAINPTSGQGTYGYTF
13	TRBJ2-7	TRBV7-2	CASRLRGDGPPVF
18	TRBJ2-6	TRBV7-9	CASSLLQGLSSGANVLTF
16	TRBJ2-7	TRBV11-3	CASITQGATLSYEQYF
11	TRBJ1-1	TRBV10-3	CAISEGGGPFF
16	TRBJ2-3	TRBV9	CASSVSVGAQTDTQYF
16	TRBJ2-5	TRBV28	CASSLATGDTQETQYF
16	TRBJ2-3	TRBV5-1	CASSPQSGRESDTQYF
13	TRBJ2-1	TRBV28	CASTGLAGVEQFF
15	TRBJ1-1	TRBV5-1	CASRTVGQTNTEAFF
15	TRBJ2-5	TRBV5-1	CASSLGSGNDETQYF
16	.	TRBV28	CASSTHRLAPLYEQYF
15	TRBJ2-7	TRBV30	CAWSALTGLTYEQYF
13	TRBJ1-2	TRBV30	CAWSSGSNYGYTF
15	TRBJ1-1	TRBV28	CASSLLTGRDTEAFF
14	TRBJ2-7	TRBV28	CASSRRGSSYEQYF
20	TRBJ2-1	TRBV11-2	CASSLEDRGGWLAGANEQFF
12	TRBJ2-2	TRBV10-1	CASSPHDGELFF
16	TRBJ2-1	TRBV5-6	CASSLERLAGANEQFF
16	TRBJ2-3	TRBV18	CASSPRTSGGGDTQYF
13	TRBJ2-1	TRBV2	CASSDREVDEQFF
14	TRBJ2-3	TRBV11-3	CASSSDRVTDTQYF
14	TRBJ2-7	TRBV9	CASSPMGLAGGQYF
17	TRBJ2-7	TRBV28	CASSLGLKGTSPYEQYF
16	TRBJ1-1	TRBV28	CASRRGVGLMNTEAFF
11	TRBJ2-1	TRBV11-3	CASSQSDEQFF
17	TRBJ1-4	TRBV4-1	CASSQEGSGAQNEKLFF
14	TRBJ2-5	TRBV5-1	CASARASGKETQYF
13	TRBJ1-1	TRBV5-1	CASSLERDSPAFF
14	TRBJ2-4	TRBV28	CATLTSGAKNIQYF
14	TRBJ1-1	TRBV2	CASSSLGGATEAFF
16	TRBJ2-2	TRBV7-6	CASNNPLPTADGELFF
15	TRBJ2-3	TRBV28	CASSIAQGASDTQYF
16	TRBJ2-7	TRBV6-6	CASSYSGTGVPYEQYF
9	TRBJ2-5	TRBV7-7	CASSETQYF
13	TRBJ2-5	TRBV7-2	CASSFSPLETQYF